The next 27 T cell receptor beta chains were all read from a single sample in a study of vaccination and CD4 T cells after COVID-19. At the Johns Hopkins FTIC core, DNA taken from cultured CD4+ T cells was sequenced by way of the Oncomine TCR Beta short-read assay. TCRdb called the PCR reads again in MiXCR, with one record for every CDR3 protein. This table has more than 9,500 distinct CDR3 sequences, roughly 70% appearing once. This sample's treatment: roughly ten-day PBMC culture with coronavirus spike peptide pools or control peptides (ViraFEST assay). The antigens these receptors bind are not known. The source material was CD4+ T cells from blood, cultured in vitro. The receptors originated from a human donor who had recovered from COVID-19.

The chain uses TRBV6-1 and TRBJ1-6, with D tentatively TRBD1 (5 bases). V gave up 4 bases and J gave up 5 bases, with 6 bases separating them. The CDR3 contains 13 residues. Looked up from germline, CDR1 is MNHNS and CDR2 is SASEGT. CDR3 DNA: TGTGCCAGCAGTGGACAGAATAATTCACCCCTCCACTTT. As protein: CASSGQNNSPLHF.

This rearrangement joins TRBV10-2 to TRBJ2-5, with D tentatively TRBD2 (6 bases). The CDR3 is 14 residues long. Trimming removed 2 bases at V and 4 bases at J, with 11 bases between. Germline CDR1 is WSHSY and CDR2 is SAAADI. The CDR3, as DNA: TGCGCCAGCAGTGAGATAGGGAGGCGAGAGACCCAGTACTTC. Translated: CASSEIGRRETQYF.

The chain employs TRBV10-3 and TRBJ2-1, with D possibly TRBD2 on 5 matching bases. CDR1 is ENHRY and CDR2 is SYGVKD in the germline V gene. The CDR3 sequence is 15 residues long. Trimming took off 6 bases at V and 4 bases at J, with 16 bases between the two ends. This CDR3 reads CAIRDLERAYNEQFF. The CDR3 DNA follows: TGTGCCATCAGGGATCTGGAGAGGGCGTACAATGAGCAGTTCTTC.

The table lists this clonotype with a few counts. The V gene is TRBV2, the J gene TRBJ1-2, with no clear D. CDR1 SNHLY and CDR2 FYNNEI come from the germline V gene. This CDR3 has 14 residues. Trimming pared 4 bases from V and 3 bases from J, leaving 12 bases between. The CDR3 protein is CASSGGAGHYGYTF. CDR3 DNA sequence: TGTGCCAGCAGTGGGGGTGCAGGACACTATGGCTACACCTTC.

V is TRBV3-1 and J is TRBJ2-2; a weak D match, TRBD2 (6 bases). V was cut by 4 bases and J by 4 bases, with 10 bases left in between. The CDR3 is made up of 14 amino acids. Germline V gene data show CDR1 as LGHDT and CDR2 as YNNKEL (reference sequence). The CDR3 reads CASSRQGGTGELFF. The CDR3 nucleotides are TGTGCCAGCAGCCGGCAGGGAGGCACCGGGGAGCTGTTTTTT.

The chain employs TRBV6-2 or TRBV6-3 and TRBJ2-2; D is unclear. The V gene lost 7 bases and the J gene lost 3 bases, with 9 bases spanning the gap. The CDR3 totals 13 residues. CDR1 MNHEY and CDR2 SVGEGT come from the germline V gene. CDR3 in DNA: TGTGCCAGCAAGGGTACGGACACCGGGGAGCTGTTTTTT. Its protein is CASKGTDTGELFF.

V gene TRBV28 combines with J gene TRBJ1-5; the match to TRBD1 covers 9 bases. The CDR3 covers 17 residues. Trimming at V came to 5 bases and at J to 4 bases, leaving 12 bases not matched to a gene. Per the germline V gene, CDR1 is MDHEN and CDR2 is SYDVKM. The CDR3 region has the DNA TGTGCCAGCAGTCCCCCGGGACAGGGTAGTAGGAATCAGCCCCAGCATTTT. It codes for CASSPPGQGSRNQPQHF.

This rearrangement joins TRBV20-1 to TRBJ1-2; tentatively, D is TRBD1 (6 bases). Per the germline V gene, CDR1 is DFQATT and CDR2 is SNEGSKA (reference sequence). V shed 3 bases and J shed 7 bases, with 15 bases lying between them. The CDR3 length is 13 residues. The CDR3 sequence is CSASLARGFGYTF. The CDR3 DNA reads TGCAGTGCTAGTTTGGCCAGGGGATTTGGCTACACCTTC.

V usage is TRBV7-9 and J usage is TRBJ2-3, with 8 bases fitting TRBD2. The ends lost 5 bases at V and 5 bases at J; junction bases unmatched: 15. The CDR3 runs to 17 residues. The germline V gene has CDR1 SEHNR and CDR2 FQNEAQ (reference sequence). For the CDR3, the DNA is TGTGCCAGCAGCCCAATGGGCGGGGGGAGAAGAGTAGATACGCAGTATTTT. Protein product: CASSPMGGGRRVDTQYF.

The chain is built from TRBV2 and TRBJ1-2; D unclear. Trimming left V 3 bases short and J 12 bases short, with 11 bases between. Germline CDR1 and CDR2: SNHLY and FYNNEI. The CDR3 extends over 11 amino acids. Written as DNA, the CDR3 is TGTGCCAGCAGTGAGTGGGCAAGGCACACCTTC. Protein: CASSEWARHTF.

This chain links TRBV20-1 with TRBJ1-2, with D perhaps matching TRBD1 (5 bases). Germline loops: CDR1 DFQATT, CDR2 SNEGSKA (reference sequence). The V end lost 5 bases, the J end lost 4 bases, and 11 bases lay between the germline ends. The length of the CDR3 is 12 residues. In DNA, the CDR3 is TGCAGTGCTTCAGGGCGTTTCTATGGCTACACCTTC. Translating it yields CSASGRFYGYTF.

This clonotype was counted only a few times. The chain employs TRBV23-1 and TRBJ1-5; D call uncertain. TRBV23-1 is an open reading frame whose function is uncertain. The CDR3 loop spans 14 amino acids. Trimming shortened V by 3 bases and J by 8 bases, and 14 bases separated the two germline ends. The CDR3 DNA is TGCGCCAGCAGTCATTCGGAGGGATGGAAGCCCCAGCATTTT. Translated: CASSHSEGWKPQHF.

This clonotype appeared once. The CDR3 is CSARDPPRRAGVPPDTQYF. The DNA of the CDR3 is TGCAGTGCTAGAGATCCCCCTCGGAGAGCGGGAGTCCCCCCAGATACGCAGTATTTT. The chain uses TRBV20-1 and TRBJ2-3; 8 bases fit TRBD2. The V segment lost 0 bases and the J segment 4 bases; nucleotides outside the gene matches: 18. The CDR3 is made up of 19 amino acids. Germline V lookup: CDR1 DFQATT, CDR2 SNEGSKA (reference sequence).

The chain couples TRBV28 to TRBJ2-3, with TRBD2 matching 8 bases. There are 15 residues in the CDR3. CDR1 is MDHEN and CDR2 is SYDVKM in the germline V gene. V lost 5 bases and J lost 0; bases outside the gene matches: 4. The DNA of the CDR3 is TGTGCCAGCAGTCTGGCGGGGGGTAGCACAGATACGCAGTATTTT. It translates to CASSLAGGSTDTQYF. Full variable domain (missing parts from reference TRBV28 and TRBJ2-3): DVKVTQSSRYLVKRTGEKVFLECVQDMDHENMFWYRQDPGLGLRLIYFSYDVKMKEKGDIPEGYSVSREKKERFSLILESASTNQTSMYLCASSLAGGSTDTQYFGPGTRLTVL.

There are a few counts of this clonotype. V usage is TRBV7-2 and J usage is TRBJ1-2, with 8 bases aligning to TRBD1. Germline CDR1 SGHTA, CDR2 FQGNSA. This CDR3 spans 14 amino acids. With V trimmed by 5 bases and J by 5 bases, 7 bases remained unmatched. CDR3: CASSPKGQGYGYTF. Written as DNA, the CDR3 is TGTGCCAGCAGCCCAAAAGGACAGGGTTATGGCTACACCTTC. Filled out from reference TRBV7-2 and TRBJ1-2, the complete variable domain reads GAGVSQSPSNKVTEKGKDVELRCDPISGHTALYWYRQSLGQGLEFLIYFQGNSAPDKSGLPSDRFSAERTGGSVSTLTIQRTQQEDSAVYLCASSPKGQGYGYTFGSGTRLTVV.

This chain links TRBV19 with TRBJ1-6; no clear D. Germline CDR1 LNHDA, CDR2 SQIVND (reference sequence). The CDR3 spans 15 residues. The ends were cut back, 7 bases at V and 1 base at J, with 11 bases in the middle. The CDR3 nucleotides are TGTGCCAGTAACCCCAGTGATTCCTATAATTCACCCCTCCACTTT. Translating it yields CASNPSDSYNSPLHF. The entire variable domain, with the rest obtained from reference TRBV19 and TRBJ1-6, is as follows: DGGITQSPKYLFRKEGQNVTLSCEQNLNHDAMYWYRQDPGQGLRLIYYSQIVNDFQKGDIAEGYSVSREKKESFPLTVTSAQKNPTAFYLCASNPSDSYNSPLHFGNGTRLTVT.

The chain uses TRBV12-3 or TRBV12-4 and TRBJ2-3; the D gene is possibly TRBD2 (6 bases). Trimming removed 6 bases at V and 5 bases at J, with 15 bases between. This CDR3 spans 14 amino acids. The CDR3 DNA follows: TGTGCCAGCAGCGTAAGCCCGCGGGAAGATACGCAGTATTTT. It codes for CASSVSPREDTQYF.

The chain is built from TRBV7-9 and TRBJ1-1, with D unresolved. The CDR3 length is 11 residues. Germline V gives CDR1 SEHNR, CDR2 FQNEAQ (reference sequence). Between the trimmed V and J ends, which lost 5 bases and 3 bases, there was a span of 4 bases. The DNA for the CDR3 is TGTGCCAGCAGCCAATACACTGAAGCTTTCTTT. Translating gives CASSQYTEAFF. Filled out from reference TRBV7-9 and TRBJ1-1, the complete variable domain reads DTGVSQNPRHKITKRGQNVTFRCDPISEHNRLYWYRQTLGQGPEFLTYFQNEAQLEKSRLLSDRFSAERPKGSFSTLEIQRTEQGDSAMYLCASSQYTEAFFGQGTRLTVV.

The CDR3 spells CASSSGTSPNQLFF. CDR3 DNA: TGTGCCAGCAGCTCTGGGACATCCCCCAATCAACTGTTTTTT. This rearrangement joins TRBV7-2 to TRBJ1-4; TRBD1 is a possible D gene (6 bases). CDR3 length: 14 residues. Germline CDR1 SGHTA, CDR2 FQGNSA. V lost 4 bases to trimming and J lost 12 bases, with 18 bases between them.

The CDR3 loop is CASSRYDPQGAEAFF. The CDR3 DNA reads as TGTGCCAGCAGTAGATACGACCCACAAGGGGCTGAAGCTTTCTTT. This chain uses TRBV27 with TRBJ1-1, with a possible D match to TRBD1 (5 bases). CDR3 length equals 15 residues. V lost 5 bases to trimming and J lost 6 bases, with 19 bases between them. Germline V gene lookup returns CDR1 MNHEY and CDR2 SMNVEV (reference sequence).

The gene calls are TRBV24-1 and TRBJ1-2, with D perhaps matching TRBD1 (5 bases). The CDR3 is 13 amino acids. With 4 bases removed from V and 8 bases from J, the gap between germline ends came to 13 bases. Per germline, CDR1 KGHDR and CDR2 SFDVKD. The DNA for the CDR3 is TGTGCCACCAGTGACCAGGGAGCTAAGGGCTACACCTTC. Protein sequence: CATSDQGAKGYTF.

By share of the sample, this clonotype is medium-sized (0.01 to 0.1%). The rearrangement joins TRBV27 to TRBJ2-7, with 8 bases aligning to TRBD2. V shed 5 bases, J shed 3 bases, and the junction held 15 bases outside the gene matches. This CDR3 contains 17 residues. CDR1 is MNHEY and CDR2 is SMNVEV in the germline V gene (reference sequence). The CDR3 DNA is TGTGCCAGCAGTCCCATATCCCGCCCCCGGGGGGGCTACGAGCAGTACTTC. This encodes CASSPISRPRGGYEQYF.

There are a few counts of this clonotype. V usage is TRBV5-1 and J usage is TRBJ2-2, with D possibly TRBD2 on 5 matching bases. Germline lookup yields CDR1 SGHRS and CDR2 YFSETQ. The V end lost 5 bases, the J end lost 3 bases, and 14 bases lay between the germline ends. CDR3 length: 15 residues. This CDR3 is CASSEGRLYTGELFF. Here the CDR3 DNA reads TGCGCCAGCAGTGAGGGAAGACTCTACACCGGGGAGCTGTTTTTT.

The chain links TRBV28 to TRBJ1-2; 8 bases map to TRBD1. J gave up 2 bases and V 3 bases, and 2 bases lay outside the gene matches. The germline CDR1 and CDR2 sequences are MDHEN and SYDVKM. This CDR3 comprises 14 residues. The CDR3 sequence is CASSFQGANYGYTF. In DNA, the CDR3 is TGTGCCAGCAGTTTCCAGGGGGCGAACTATGGCTACACCTTC.

The V call is TRBV19, the J call TRBJ1-1; 10 positions agree with TRBD1. V lost 5 bases and J lost 9; bases outside the gene matches: 6. The CDR3 length is 13 residues. Germline loops: CDR1 LNHDA, CDR2 SQIVND (reference sequence). CDR3: CASSSWTGGKAFF. The CDR3 DNA reads as TGTGCCAGTAGTTCTTGGACAGGGGGGAAAGCTTTCTTT.

The chain carries TRBV6-1 and TRBJ1-5, with 7 bases lining up with TRBD1. Germline V gene lookup returns CDR1 MNHNS and CDR2 SASEGT. Unmatched junction bases numbered 6, after V lost 6 bases and J lost 1 base. The CDR3 is 15 residues long. The CDR3 DNA sequence: TGTGCCAGCAGCCCCAGACAGGGCAGCAATCAGCCCCAGCATTTT. This sequence encodes CASSPRQGSNQPQHF.

The chain links TRBV28 to TRBJ1-2, with D hard to call. Germline V gene lookup returns CDR1 MDHEN and CDR2 SYDVKM. The V gene lost 3 bases and the J gene lost 4 bases, with 3 bases spanning the gap. The CDR3 has 11 amino acids. This CDR3 reads CASSFVYGYTF. CDR3 sequence (DNA): TGTGCCAGCAGTTTCGTCTATGGCTACACCTTC.